One sample yielded the 10 T cell receptor beta chains listed below, sequenced in a study of preoperative IRX-2 immunotherapy in early breast cancer. Method: immunoSEQ multiplex PCR; TCRdb's copy keeps in-frame clones and lacks some. The table has about 43,000 clones, about 95% seen once. Treatment specified: preoperative locoregional IRX-2 cytokine immunotherapy. The sequencing used tumor tissue, collected after IRX-2 immunotherapy. These receptors all come from a human donor with breast cancer.

A single count supports this clone. V gene TRBV21-1 combines with J gene TRBJ2-5. TRBV21-1 is a known pseudogene. The CDR3 has 14 amino acids. This CDR3 is CARVVAELNETQYF. The CDR3 nucleotides are TGTGCCAGAGTAGTGGCAGAGTTGAACGAGACCCAGTACTTC.

This rearrangement joins TRBV30 to TRBJ1-1, with D possibly TRBD1 on 5 matching bases. This CDR3 region has 10 residues. With 4 bases removed from V and 11 bases from J, the gap between germline ends came to 11 bases. The germline CDR1 and CDR2 sequences are GTSNPN and SVGIG (reference sequence). CDR3 residues: CAWIRVRAFF. The CDR3 region has the DNA TGTGCCTGGATCAGGGTACGTGCTTTCTTT.

The genes are TRBV18 and TRBJ2-2; 8 nucleotides agree with TRBD2. Germline CDR1 is KGHSH and CDR2 is LQKENI. The CDR3 runs 16 residues. After removal of 6 bases from V and 6 bases from J, the junction contained 12 bases not matched to a gene. In DNA, the CDR3 is TGTGCCAGCTCCCACACCCAGCGGGAGTCCCCCGGGGAGCTGTTTTTT. It yields the protein CASSHTQRESPGELFF. The complete variable domain, with remaining parts taken from reference TRBV18 and TRBJ2-2, reads NAGVMQNPRHLVRRRGQEARLRCSPMKGHSHVYWYRQLPEEGLKFMVYLQKENIIDESGMPKERFSAEFPKEGPSILRIQQVVRGDSAAYFCASSHTQRESPGELFFGEGSRLTVL.

The chain uses TRBV7-3 and TRBJ2-1, with 8 bases fitting TRBD2. The CDR3 sequence is 15 residues long. V was pared by 5 bases and J by 9 bases, with 12 bases of the junction left unmatched. Looked up from germline, CDR1 is SGHTA and CDR2 is FQGTGA. The CDR3 DNA is TGTGCCAGCAGCCCCCGGGGGGGGCGGGGGATTGAGCAGTTCTTC. It yields the protein CASSPRGGRGIEQFF.

The chain employs TRBV6-1 and TRBJ1-5; no clear D. CDR1 is MNHNS and CDR2 is SASEGT in the germline V gene. With 1 base removed from V and 6 bases from J, the gap between germline ends came to 10 bases. This CDR3 region has 14 residues. CDR3 in amino acids: CASSEGRPPQPQHF. The DNA for the CDR3 is TGTGCCAGCAGTGAAGGCAGGCCCCCTCAGCCCCAGCATTTT.

The J gene is TRBJ2-7, the V gene TRBV9; D perhaps matches TRBD1 (6 bases). The ends were cut back, 4 bases at V and 3 bases at J, with 8 bases in the middle. This CDR3 has 12 amino acids. Germline assignment: CDR1 SGDLS and CDR2 YYNGEE. CDR3 protein: CASSPGDYEQYF. The DNA for the CDR3 is TGTGCCAGCAGCCCAGGGGACTACGAGCAGTACTTC.

The chain links TRBV6-4 to TRBJ2-2; 8 bases fit TRBD1. The trim removed 5 bases at V and 6 bases at J, leaving 5 bases unmatched. The CDR3 is 14 amino acids. In germline, CDR1 is MRHNA, CDR2 SNTAGT. CDR3 bases: TGTGCCAGCAGTCCGGACAGGGTATCCGGGGAGCTGTTTTTT. This gives the protein CASSPDRVSGELFF.

The gene calls are TRBV19 and TRBJ1-1; D unresolved. Deletions cut 0 bases from V and 0 bases from J, with 5 bases between. The CDR3 totals 14 residues. The germline CDR1 and CDR2 sequences are LNHDA and SQIVND (reference sequence). CDR3 residues: CASSIDRVNTEAFF. In DNA, the CDR3 is TGTGCCAGTAGTATAGATCGGGTGAACACTGAAGCTTTCTTT. Variable domain in full (rest from reference TRBV19 and TRBJ1-1): DGGITQSPKYLFRKEGQNVTLSCEQNLNHDAMYWYRQDPGQGLRLIYYSQIVNDFQKGDIAEGYSVSREKKESFPLTVTSAQKNPTAFYLCASSIDRVNTEAFFGQGTRLTVV.

This chain connects TRBV4-1 to TRBJ2-7; the D call may be TRBD1 or TRBD2 (6 bases each). CDR3 size: 18 residues. The V and J ends lost 0 bases and 2 bases respectively, with 20 bases between them. The V gene's germline CDR1 is MGHRA and CDR2 YSYEKL. This CDR3 reads CASSQDKGERVLAYEQYF. The CDR3 region has the DNA TGCGCCAGCAGCCAAGATAAGGGGGAGCGGGTTTTGGCCTACGAGCAGTACTTC.

The rearrangement links TRBV19 to TRBJ1-2, with 9 bases identical to TRBD1. Germline CDR1 LNHDA, CDR2 SQIVND (reference sequence). CDR3 length: 15 amino acids. After removal of 9 bases from V and 4 bases from J, the junction contained 12 bases not matched to a gene. As DNA, the CDR3 is TGTGCCAGCTCGGACAGGGGACGGAAACTCTATGGCTACACCTTC. Its protein is CASSDRGRKLYGYTF.